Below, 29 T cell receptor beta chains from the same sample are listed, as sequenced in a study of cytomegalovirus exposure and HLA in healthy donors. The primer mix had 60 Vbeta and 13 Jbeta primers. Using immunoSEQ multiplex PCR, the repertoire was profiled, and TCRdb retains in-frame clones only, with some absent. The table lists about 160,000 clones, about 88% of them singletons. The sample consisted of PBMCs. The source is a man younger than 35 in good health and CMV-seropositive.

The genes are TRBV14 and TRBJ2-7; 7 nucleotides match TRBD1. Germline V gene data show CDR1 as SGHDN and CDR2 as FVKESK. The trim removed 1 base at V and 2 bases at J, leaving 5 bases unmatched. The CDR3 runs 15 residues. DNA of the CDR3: TGTGCCAGCAGCCAAGGGAGACAGGGTCCCTACGAGCAGTACTTC. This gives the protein CASSQGRQGPYEQYF.

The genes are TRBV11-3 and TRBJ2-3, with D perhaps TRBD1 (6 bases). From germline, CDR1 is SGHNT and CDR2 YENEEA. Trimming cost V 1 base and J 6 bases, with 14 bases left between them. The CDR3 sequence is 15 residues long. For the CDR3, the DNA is TGTGCCAGCAGCTTAGGCCAGGGGACCCCGGATACGCAGTATTTT. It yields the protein CASSLGQGTPDTQYF.

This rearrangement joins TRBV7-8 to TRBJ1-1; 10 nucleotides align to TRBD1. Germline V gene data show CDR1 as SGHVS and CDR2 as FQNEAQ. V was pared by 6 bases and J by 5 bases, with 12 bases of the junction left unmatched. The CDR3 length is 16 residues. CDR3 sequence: CASRPGGTGEGTEAFF. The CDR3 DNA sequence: TGTGCCAGCAGACCCGGGGGGACAGGGGAGGGTACTGAAGCTTTCTTT.

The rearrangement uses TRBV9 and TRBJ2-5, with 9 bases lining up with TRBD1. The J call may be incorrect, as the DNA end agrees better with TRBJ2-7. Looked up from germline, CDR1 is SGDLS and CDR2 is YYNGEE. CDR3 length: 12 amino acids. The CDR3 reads CAGGQGSYEQYF. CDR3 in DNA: TGTGCCGGTGGACAGGGGTCCTACGAGCAGTACTTC.

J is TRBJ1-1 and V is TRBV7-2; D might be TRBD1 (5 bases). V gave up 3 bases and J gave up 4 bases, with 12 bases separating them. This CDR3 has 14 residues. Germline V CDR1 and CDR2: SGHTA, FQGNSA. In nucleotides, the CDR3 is TGTGCCAGCAGCTTCGCAGGGATCAGCACTGAAGCTTTCTTT. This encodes CASSFAGISTEAFF. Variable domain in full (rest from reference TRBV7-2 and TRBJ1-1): GAGVSQSPSNKVTEKGKDVELRCDPISGHTALYWYRQSLGQGLEFLIYFQGNSAPDKSGLPSDRFSAERTGGSVSTLTIQRTQQEDSAVYLCASSFAGISTEAFFGQGTRLTVV.

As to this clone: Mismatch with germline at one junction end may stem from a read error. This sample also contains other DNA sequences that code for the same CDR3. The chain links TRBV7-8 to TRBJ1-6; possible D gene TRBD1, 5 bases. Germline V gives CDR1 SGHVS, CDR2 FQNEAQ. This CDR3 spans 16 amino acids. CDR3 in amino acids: CASSLGQSSYNSPLHF. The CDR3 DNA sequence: TGTGCCAGCAGCTTAGGACAGAGCTCCTATAATTCGCCCCTCCACTTT.

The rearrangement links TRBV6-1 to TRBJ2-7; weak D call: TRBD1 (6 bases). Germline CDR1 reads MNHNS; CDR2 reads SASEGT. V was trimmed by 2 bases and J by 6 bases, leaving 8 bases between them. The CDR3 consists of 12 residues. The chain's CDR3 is CASSERGSEQYF. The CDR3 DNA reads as TGTGCCAGCAGTGAAAGGGGGAGCGAGCAGTACTTC.

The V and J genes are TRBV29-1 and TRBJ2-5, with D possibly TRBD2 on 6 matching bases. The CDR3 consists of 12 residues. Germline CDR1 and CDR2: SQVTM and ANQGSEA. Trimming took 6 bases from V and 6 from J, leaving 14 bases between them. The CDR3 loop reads CSVKPGEQTQYF. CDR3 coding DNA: TGCAGCGTCAAACCGGGGGAACAGACCCAGTACTTC.

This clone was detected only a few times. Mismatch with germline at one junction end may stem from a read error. CDR3 residues: CASSRDRASGGSHNEQFF. The CDR3 nucleotides are TGTGCCAGCAGTCGGGACAGGGCAAGCGGGGGCTCCCACAATGAGCAGTTCTTC. The V gene is TRBV25-1, the J gene TRBJ2-1; tentative D call: TRBD1 (9 bases). This CDR3 has 18 amino acids. Germline V gives CDR1 MGHDK, CDR2 SYGVNS.

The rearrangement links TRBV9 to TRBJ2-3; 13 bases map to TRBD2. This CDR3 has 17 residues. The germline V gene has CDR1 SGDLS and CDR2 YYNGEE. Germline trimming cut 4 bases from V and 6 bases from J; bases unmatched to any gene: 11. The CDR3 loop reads CASSTHTSGGASDTQYF. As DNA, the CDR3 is TGTGCCAGCAGCACTCACACTAGCGGGGGGGCCTCGGATACGCAGTATTTT.

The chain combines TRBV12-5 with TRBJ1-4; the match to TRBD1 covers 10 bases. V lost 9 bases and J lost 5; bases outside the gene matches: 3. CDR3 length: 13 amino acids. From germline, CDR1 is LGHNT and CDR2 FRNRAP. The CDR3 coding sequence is TGTGCTAGCTCGGGACAGGGGAATGAAAAACTGTTTTTT. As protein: CASSGQGNEKLFF.

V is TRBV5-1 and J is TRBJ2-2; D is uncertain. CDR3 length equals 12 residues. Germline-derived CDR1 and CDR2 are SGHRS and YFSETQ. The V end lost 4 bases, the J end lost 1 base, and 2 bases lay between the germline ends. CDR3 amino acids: CASSLNTGELFF. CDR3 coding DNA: TGCGCCAGCAGCCTGAACACCGGGGAGCTGTTTTTT.

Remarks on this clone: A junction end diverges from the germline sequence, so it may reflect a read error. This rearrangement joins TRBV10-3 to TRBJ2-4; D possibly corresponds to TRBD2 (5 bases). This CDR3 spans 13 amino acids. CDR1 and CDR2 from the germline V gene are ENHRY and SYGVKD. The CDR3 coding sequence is TGTGCCATCAGTGAGTCGACGGGGAACAGTCAGTACTTC. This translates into CAISESTGNSQYF.

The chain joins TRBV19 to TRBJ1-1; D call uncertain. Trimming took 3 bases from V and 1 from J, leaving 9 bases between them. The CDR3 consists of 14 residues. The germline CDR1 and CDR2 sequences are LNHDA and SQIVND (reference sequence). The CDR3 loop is CASSMPAANTEAFF. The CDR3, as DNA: TGTGCCAGTAGTATGCCGGCGGCGAACACTGAAGCTTTCTTT.

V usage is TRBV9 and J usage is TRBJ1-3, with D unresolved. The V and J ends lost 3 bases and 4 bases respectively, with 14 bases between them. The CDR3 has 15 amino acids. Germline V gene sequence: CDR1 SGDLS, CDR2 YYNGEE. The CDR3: CASSAPYVPGNTIYF. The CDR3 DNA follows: TGTGCCAGCAGCGCCCCCTACGTCCCGGGAAACACCATATATTTT.

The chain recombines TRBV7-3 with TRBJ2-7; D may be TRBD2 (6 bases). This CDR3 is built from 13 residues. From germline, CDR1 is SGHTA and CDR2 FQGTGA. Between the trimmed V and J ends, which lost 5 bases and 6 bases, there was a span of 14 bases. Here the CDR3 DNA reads TGTGCCAGCAGCCCAAAAACCGGGGGCGAGCAGTACTTC. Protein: CASSPKTGGEQYF.

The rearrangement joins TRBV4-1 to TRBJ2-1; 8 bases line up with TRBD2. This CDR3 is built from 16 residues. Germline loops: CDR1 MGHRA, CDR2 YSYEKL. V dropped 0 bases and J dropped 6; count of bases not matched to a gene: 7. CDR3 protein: CASSQDTGLGTNEQFF. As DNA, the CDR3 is TGCGCCAGCAGCCAAGATACGGGACTAGGGACCAATGAGCAGTTCTTC.

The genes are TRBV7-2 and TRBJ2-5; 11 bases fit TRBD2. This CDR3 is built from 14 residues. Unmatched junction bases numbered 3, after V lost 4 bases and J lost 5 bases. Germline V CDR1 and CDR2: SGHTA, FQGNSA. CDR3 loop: CASSSSGGWETQYF. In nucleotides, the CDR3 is TGTGCCAGCAGCTCTAGCGGGGGGTGGGAGACCCAGTACTTC.

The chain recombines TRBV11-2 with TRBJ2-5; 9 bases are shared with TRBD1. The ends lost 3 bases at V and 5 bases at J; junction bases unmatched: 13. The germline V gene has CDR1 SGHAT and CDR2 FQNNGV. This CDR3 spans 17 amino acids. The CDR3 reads CASSFTPRTGVYETQYF. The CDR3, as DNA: TGTGCCAGCAGCTTTACTCCCAGGACAGGGGTATATGAGACCCAGTACTTC.

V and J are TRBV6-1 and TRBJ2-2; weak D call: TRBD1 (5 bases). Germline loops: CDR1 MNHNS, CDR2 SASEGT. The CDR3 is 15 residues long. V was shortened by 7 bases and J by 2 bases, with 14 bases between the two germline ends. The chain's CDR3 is CASTRFDSNTGELFF. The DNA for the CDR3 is TGTGCCAGCACCAGATTCGACAGCAACACCGGGGAGCTGTTTTTT.

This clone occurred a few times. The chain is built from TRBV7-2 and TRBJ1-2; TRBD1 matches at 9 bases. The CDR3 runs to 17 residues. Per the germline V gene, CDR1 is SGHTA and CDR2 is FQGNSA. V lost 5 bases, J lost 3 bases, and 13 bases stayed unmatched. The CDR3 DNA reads TGTGCCAGCAGCCCGCGCCCCGGGACAGGGTTGGACTATGGCTACACCTTC. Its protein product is CASSPRPGTGLDYGYTF.

DNA of the CDR3: TGTGCCAGCAGTCGAGGGGGCGAAGAGGATACGCAGTATTTT. The encoded protein is CASSRGGEEDTQYF. The J gene is TRBJ2-3, the V gene TRBV7-8; TRBD1 agrees at 7 bases. The germline gives CDR1 SGHVS, CDR2 FQNEAQ. The CDR3 has 14 amino acids. The V segment lost 6 bases and the J segment 6 bases; nucleotides outside the gene matches: 9.

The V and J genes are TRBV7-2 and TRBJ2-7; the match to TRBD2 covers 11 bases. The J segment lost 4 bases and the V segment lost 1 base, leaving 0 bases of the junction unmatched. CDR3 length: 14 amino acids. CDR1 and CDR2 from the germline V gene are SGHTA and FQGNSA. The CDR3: CASSLVAGGYEQYF. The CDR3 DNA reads TGTGCCAGCAGCTTAGTAGCGGGGGGGTACGAGCAGTACTTC. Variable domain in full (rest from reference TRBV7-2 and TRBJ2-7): GAGVSQSPSNKVTEKGKDVELRCDPISGHTALYWYRQSLGQGLEFLIYFQGNSAPDKSGLPSDRFSAERTGGSVSTLTIQRTQQEDSAVYLCASSLVAGGYEQYFGPGTRLTVT.

DNA for the CDR3: TGCGCCAGCAGCTTGGTACAGGGCGTCACCGGGGAGCTGTTTTTT. This encodes CASSLVQGVTGELFF. The chain has TRBV5-1 and TRBJ2-2; weak D call: TRBD1 (6 bases). The germline V gene has CDR1 SGHRS and CDR2 YFSETQ. This CDR3 contains 15 residues. V was shortened by 0 bases and J by 4 bases, with 10 bases between the two germline ends. Using reference TRBV5-1 and TRBJ2-2 for the parts outside the CDR3, the full variable domain is KAGVTQTPRYLIKTRGQQVTLSCSPISGHRSVSWYQQTPGQGLQFLFEYFSETQRNKGNFPGRFSGRQFSNSRSEMNVSTLELGDSALYLCASSLVQGVTGELFFGEGSRLTVL.

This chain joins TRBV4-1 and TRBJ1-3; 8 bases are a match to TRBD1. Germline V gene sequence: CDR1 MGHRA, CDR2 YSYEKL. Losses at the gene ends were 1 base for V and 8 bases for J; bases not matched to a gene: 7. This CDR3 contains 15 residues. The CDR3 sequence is CASSQGEQGVYTIYF. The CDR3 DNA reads TGCGCCAGCAGCCAAGGGGAACAGGGGGTTTACACCATATATTTT.

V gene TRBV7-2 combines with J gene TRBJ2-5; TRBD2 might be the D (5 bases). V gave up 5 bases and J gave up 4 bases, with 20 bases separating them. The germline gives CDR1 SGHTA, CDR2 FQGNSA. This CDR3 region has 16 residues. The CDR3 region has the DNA TGTGCCAGCAGCCCCGGGGTGGCCTCGAGGTCAGAGACCCAGTACTTC. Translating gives CASSPGVASRSETQYF.

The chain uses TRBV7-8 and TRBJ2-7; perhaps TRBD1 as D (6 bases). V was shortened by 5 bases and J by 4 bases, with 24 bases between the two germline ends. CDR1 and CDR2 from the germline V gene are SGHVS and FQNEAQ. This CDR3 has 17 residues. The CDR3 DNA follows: TGTGCCAGCAGCCAGGGCCCAGGGGTGTTCGTTGTTTACGAGCAGTACTTC. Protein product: CASSQGPGVFVVYEQYF.

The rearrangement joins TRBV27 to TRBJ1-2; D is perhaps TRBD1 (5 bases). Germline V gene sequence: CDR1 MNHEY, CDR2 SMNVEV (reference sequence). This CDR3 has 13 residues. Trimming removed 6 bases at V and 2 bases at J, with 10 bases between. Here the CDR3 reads CASRPAGNYGYTF. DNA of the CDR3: TGTGCCAGCAGACCAGCAGGGAACTATGGCTACACCTTC.

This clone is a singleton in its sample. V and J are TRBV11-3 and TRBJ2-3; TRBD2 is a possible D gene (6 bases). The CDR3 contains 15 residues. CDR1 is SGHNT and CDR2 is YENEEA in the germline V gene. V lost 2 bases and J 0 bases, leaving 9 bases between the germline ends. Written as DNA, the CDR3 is TGTGCCAGCAGCTTATTGGCGGGGAGCACAGATACGCAGTATTTT. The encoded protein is CASSLLAGSTDTQYF.